The rows below give T cell receptor beta chains drawn from one sample of a study of blood T cell repertoires in COVID-19. Only in-frame clones appear in the TCRdb table, and some are missing; sequencing was by immunoSEQ multiplex PCR. The table shows about 350,000 clones, with around nine tenths occurring only once. Sequencing was carried out using peripheral blood. These receptor sequences come from a woman under 30 who had recovered from COVID-19. Each CDR3 is given with its conserved first and last residue. A D gene is named only where the DNA matches it firmly. A row's size may be missing; if present it is once, few, many or a size class.

J gene | V gene | clone size | D gene | CDR3 DNA | CDR3 protein
TRBJ2-2 | TRBV10-3 | - | TRBD1 | TGTGCCATCAGCGGGACAGGGCTGAACACCGGGGAGCTGTTTTTT | CAISGTGLNTGELFF
TRBJ2-1 | TRBV29-1 | - | - | TGCAGCGTTGAGAGGGGGACCAATGAGCAGTTCTTC | CSVERGTNEQFF
TRBJ2-1 | TRBV5-1 | - | TRBD2 | TGCGCCAGCAGCTTGGTTATATCGCGGACTAGCGGGACCAATGAGCAGTTCTTC | CASSLVISRTSGTNEQFF
TRBJ1-1 | TRBV5-4 | - | - | TGTGCCAGCAGCTTGGAGCCGGGACAGAACACTGAAGCTTTCTTT | CASSLEPGQNTEAFF
TRBJ2-3 | TRBV29-1 | - | - | TGCAGCGTTGTGCAGGGCTGGGCGACAGATACGCAGTATTTT | CSVVQGWATDTQYF
TRBJ1-2 | TRBV18 | - | TRBD1 | TGTGCCAGCTCACCACAATTGGGGACAGGCCACTATGGCTACACCTTC | CASSPQLGTGHYGYTF
TRBJ2-1 | TRBV15 | - | - | TGTGCCACCAGCAGTGTATACAATGAGCAGTTCTTC | CATSSVYNEQFF
TRBJ1-2 | TRBV30 | - | - | TGTGCCTGGAGTGTACTGGGGGGTAGGGGAGATGGCTACACCTTC | CAWSVLGGRGDGYTF
TRBJ1-2 | TRBV4-3 | once | - | TGCGCCAGCAGCCAAGGTCACAGCAACTATGGCTACACCTTC | CASSQGHSNYGYTF
TRBJ2-3 | TRBV11-2 | once | TRBD2 | TGTGCCAGCAGCTTAGTGGGGCTAGCGGACGGGACAGATACGCAGTATTTT | CASSLVGLADGTDTQYF
TRBJ2-2 | TRBV10-3 | - | TRBD2 | TGTGCCACCCGGGGGGTTAGCGGGACGAACACCGGGGAGCTGTTTTTT | CATRGVSGTNTGELFF
TRBJ1-1 | TRBV6-4 | - | - | TGTGCCAGCAGTCTAGTAAGAGGGTCCACTGAAGCTTTCTTT | CASSLVRGSTEAFF
TRBJ2-5 | TRBV13 | - | TRBD1 | TGTGCCAGCAGCGCAAAGGGACAGCTCCAAGAGACCCAGTACTTC | CASSAKGQLQETQYF
TRBJ2-5 | TRBV25-1 | - | - | TGTGCCAGCAGTGAGATTCGGGAGACCCAGTACTTC | CASSEIRETQYF
TRBJ1-1 | TRBV15 | - | - | TGTGCCACCAGCAGAGATTCGGCAGGGGCTTTCTTT | CATSRDSAGAFF
TRBJ2-4 | TRBV4-3 | few | - | TGCGCCAGCAGCCCCGGGTTAGCCGGGGACATTCAGTACTTC | CASSPGLAGDIQYF
TRBJ1-2 | TRBV9 | - | - | TGTGCCAGCAGCGTAGACTCCACTACTAACTATGGCTACACCTTC | CASSVDSTTNYGYTF
TRBJ1-6 | TRBV6-5 | - | TRBD1 | TGTGCCAGCAAGAGACAGGGACGCAATTCACCCCTCCACTTT | CASKRQGRNSPLHF
TRBJ1-2 | TRBV6-2/TRBV6-3 | - | TRBD1 | TGTGCCAGCAGTGTACAGGGGGAGCATGGCTACACCTTC | CASSVQGEHGYTF
TRBJ1-4 | TRBV6-5 | few | - | TGTGCCAGCAGTACCCTCCGGGGAAATGGTGAAAAACTGTTTTTT | CASSTLRGNGEKLFF
TRBJ2-2 | TRBV11-3 | - | - | TGTGCCAGCAGCCATAGCGGAACCCAAGCCGGGGAGCTGTTTTTT | CASSHSGTQAGELFF
TRBJ1-1 | TRBV19 | once | - | TGTGCCAGTAGTATTGGACGAAAGGGAGGCACTGAAGCTTTCTTT | CASSIGRKGGTEAFF
TRBJ1-2 | TRBV6-5 | - | - | TGTGCCAGCAGGGCGAGGGGGAGCTATGGCTACACCTTC | CASRARGSYGYTF
TRBJ2-3 | TRBV3-1/TRBV3-2 | - | TRBD2 | TGTGCCAGCAGCCACAACGGGAGGGCCACAGATACGCAGTATTTT | CASSHNGRATDTQYF
TRBJ1-3 | TRBV5-6 | - | - | TGTGCCAGCAGTTACAGCAATGGAAACACCATATATTTT | CASSYSNGNTIYF